What follows describes a single TCR beta chain. Here immunoSEQ multiplex PCR was the method, and the copy in TCRdb shows in-frame clones only, minus some. The table lists some 43,000 clones, 88% of them singletons, with less than 0.95% in the top ten. This sample is drawn from a study of ipilimumab plus nivolumab after autologous stem cell transplantation. V gave up 6 bases and J gave up 4 bases, with 5 bases separating them. Germline assignment: CDR1 SGHAT and CDR2 FQNNGV. This CDR3 spans 11 amino acids. The sequences come from PBMCs, collected in a trial of ipilimumab plus nivolumab as post-transplant consolidation. V usage is TRBV11-2 and J usage is TRBJ2-3; D not resolved. This receptor was obtained from a male donor with multiple myeloma. The chain's CDR3 is CASSPSDTQYF. Here the CDR3 DNA reads TGTGCCAGCAGTCCCTCAGATACGCAGTATTTT.